This entry lists 7 T cell receptor beta chains sequenced from one sample in a study of radiation and T cells in renal cell carcinoma. Repertoires were generated with immunoSEQ multiplex PCR, while TCRdb's copy carries only in-frame clones and drops some. The sample gives under 7,000 clones, around 68% of which show up once; 25% to 30% is in the top ten. Treatment defined: treatment-naive control, cytoreductive nephrectomy. Sequencing used tumor tissue, obtained from a patient whose treatment was nephrectomy without radiotherapy. Receptors were obtained from a human donor with renal cell carcinoma.

The V and J genes are TRBV9 and TRBJ2-3; unclear D gene. Per the germline V gene, CDR1 is SGDLS and CDR2 is YYNGEE. This CDR3 comprises 16 residues. V was pared by 4 bases and J by 0 bases, with 15 bases between. The CDR3 DNA is TGTGCCAGCAGCCCATGGGGTCGGGTAAGCACAGATACGCAGTATTTT. This sequence encodes CASSPWGRVSTDTQYF.

This clone was counted a single time. The chain employs TRBV25-1 and TRBJ2-3, with 12 bases fitting TRBD2. Germline trimming cut 4 bases from V and 8 bases from J; bases unmatched to any gene: 4. CDR1 and CDR2 (germline): MGHDK, SYGVNS. This CDR3 region has 14 residues. As DNA, the CDR3 is TGTGCCAGCAGTGGACTAGCGGGAGAGGCTACGCAGTATTTT. Translation gives CASSGLAGEATQYF.

The chain recombines TRBV6-5 with TRBJ2-7, with 9 positions matching TRBD1. The V segment lost 4 bases and the J segment 1 base; nucleotides outside the gene matches: 8. In germline, CDR1 is MNHEY, CDR2 SVGAGI. The CDR3 consists of 16 residues. The CDR3 here is CASSSRTGEFSYEQYF. The CDR3 coding sequence is TGTGCCAGCAGTTCTAGGACAGGGGAGTTTTCCTACGAGCAGTACTTC.

CDR3 residues: CAWRENTGELFF. Here the CDR3 DNA reads TGTGCCTGGAGGGAGAACACCGGGGAGCTGTTTTTT. V and J are TRBV30 and TRBJ2-2, with unresolved D. Germline V CDR1 and CDR2: GTSNPN, SVGIG (reference sequence). The V end lost 3 bases, the J end lost 1 base, and 3 bases lay between the germline ends. CDR3 length equals 12 residues.

The chain couples TRBV27 to TRBJ2-1; 10 nucleotides align to TRBD2. After removal of 1 base from V and 7 bases from J, the junction contained 7 bases not matched to a gene. The germline CDR1 and CDR2 sequences are MNHEY and SMNVEV (reference sequence). The length of the CDR3 is 16 residues. The CDR3 reads CASSLLSGRAVNEQFF. CDR3 in DNA: TGTGCCAGCAGTTTATTGAGCGGGAGGGCCGTAAATGAGCAGTTCTTC.

CDR3 amino acids: CATSRGDRGSNTEAFF. The DNA for the CDR3 is TGTGCCACCAGCAGAGGGGACAGGGGGTCGAACACTGAAGCTTTCTTT. The chain uses TRBV15 and TRBJ1-1, with 11 nucleotides matching TRBD1. V gave up 1 base and J gave up 1 base; unmatched junction bases: 2. This CDR3 has 16 amino acids. Per the germline V gene, CDR1 is LNHNV and CDR2 is YYDKDF (reference sequence).

The chain employs TRBV7-9 and TRBJ2-1; 8 bases line up with TRBD1. The ends lost 1 base at V and 7 bases at J; junction bases unmatched: 9. CDR1 is SEHNR and CDR2 is FQNEAQ in the germline V gene (reference sequence). This CDR3 region has 16 residues. CDR3 amino acids: CASSLGAGRGHNEQFF. DNA of the CDR3: TGTGCCAGCAGCTTAGGGGCGGGCAGGGGGCATAATGAGCAGTTCTTC.